These T cell receptor beta chains were read from a single sample in a study of identical twins. TCRdb fed the 5' RACE reads into MiXCR, producing one record per CDR3 protein. The repertoire holds 600,000 to 850,000 distinct CDR3 sequences, with roughly 18% as singletons. The same data also went into a second study, on T cells expressing NK-cell markers.

The sequenced material came from PBMCs. The source of these receptors is a woman aged 18 to 35 in good health. The CDR3 runs from the conserved cysteine through the conserved F or W. Each record gives: J gene, V gene, clone size, D gene, CDR3 protein, CDR3 DNA. The D gene is left open where the match is weak. Clone size is given for some rows only: seen once, a few or many times, or a class if the clone is expanded.

TRBJ2-7	TRBV5-1	NA	TRBD2	CASSFGRTSSYEQYF	TGCGCCAGCAGCTTTGGGCGGACTAGTTCTTACGAGCAGTACTTC
TRBJ1-2	TRBV12-3/TRBV12-4	few	TRBD1	CASSSRQGLLYGYTF	TGTGCCAGCAGTTCCAGACAGGGACTACTCTATGGCTACACCTTC
TRBJ2-7	TRBV7-2	few	TRBD1	CASSLGQLPSYEQYF	TGTGCCAGCAGCTTGGGACAGCTGCCCTCCTACGAGCAGTACTTC
TRBJ2-5	TRBV20-1	few	NA	CSASWGGRGGGTQYF	TGCAGTGCTAGTTGGGGAGGCCGGGGCGGTGGGACCCAGTACTTC
TRBJ1-1	TRBV5-1	NA	NA	CASSPEQGSTEAFF	TGCGCCAGCAGCCCCGAGCAGGGAAGCACTGAAGCTTTCTTT
TRBJ2-3	TRBV14	NA	NA	CASSQEYGGAYTQYF	TGTGCCAGCAGCCAGGAGTACGGGGGTGCATATACGCAGTATTTT
TRBJ1-3	TRBV18	few	TRBD1	CASSRNSGTGAGNTIYF	TGTGCCAGCTCACGAAATTCCGGGACAGGGGCTGGAAACACCATATATTTT
TRBJ1-5	TRBV20-1	few	NA	CSAREEGGQPQHF	TGCAGTGCTAGAGAGGAGGGTGGCCAGCCCCAGCATTTT
TRBJ2-4	TRBV5-1	few	NA	CASSPDSAKNIQYF	TGCGCCAGCAGCCCGGATTCGGCCAAAAACATTCAGTACTTC
TRBJ2-3	TRBV20-1	NA	TRBD2	CSVTLSGIMDTQYF	TGCAGTGTTACCCTCAGCGGGATTATGGATACGCAGTATTTT
TRBJ2-1	TRBV9	NA	NA	CASSVEFAAVNEQFF	TGTGCCAGCAGCGTAGAGTTCGCAGCGGTGAATGAGCAGTTCTTC
TRBJ2-3	TRBV9	few	NA	CASSEPRSGASTDTQYF	TGTGCCAGCAGCGAACCCAGGTCGGGCGCCAGCACAGATACGCAGTATTTT
TRBJ2-7	TRBV7-9	many	NA	CASSSRAYEQYF	TGTGCCAGCAGTAGCCGGGCCTACGAGCAGTACTTC
TRBJ2-7	TRBV27	NA	NA	CASSSKGSSYEQYF	TGTGCCAGCAGCTCTAAGGGGAGCTCCTACGAGCAGTACTTC
TRBJ2-7	TRBV13	NA	NA	CASSPSFGAYEQYF	TGTGCCAGCAGCCCCTCGTTCGGAGCCTACGAGCAGTACTTC
TRBJ2-2	TRBV20-1	few	NA	CSAQGNANTGELFF	TGCAGTGCTCAGGGGAACGCGAACACCGGGGAGCTGTTTTTT
TRBJ2-7	TRBV12-3/TRBV12-4	few	NA	CASSFVPGTYEQYF	TGTGCCAGCAGTTTTGTCCCAGGGACCTACGAGCAGTACTTC
TRBJ2-7	TRBV5-1	NA	NA	CASSHRTGYSYEQYF	TGCGCCAGCAGCCACCGAACAGGGTACTCCTACGAGCAGTACTTC
TRBJ1-2	TRBV20-1	NA	NA	CSAATRGDYGYTF	TGCAGTGCTGCGACCAGGGGTGACTATGGCTACACCTTC
TRBJ2-7	TRBV6-5	NA	NA	CASSYESSYEQYF	TGTGCCAGCAGTTATGAGAGCTCCTACGAGCAGTACTTC
TRBJ2-2	TRBV4-3	few	NA	CASSPEPGPTRTGELFF	TGCGCCAGCAGCCCTGAGCCGGGTCCTACCCGCACCGGGGAGCTGTTTTTT
TRBJ2-1	TRBV20-1	NA	NA	CSALFGSYNEQFF	TGCAGTGCGCTGTTCGGCTCCTACAATGAGCAGTTCTTC
TRBJ2-7	TRBV7-3	many	TRBD1	CASSPGQGRYEQYF	TGTGCCAGCAGCCCCGGACAGGGCCGCTACGAGCAGTACTTC
TRBJ1-1	TRBV12-3/TRBV12-4	NA	NA	CATNSAGTLNTEAFF	TGTGCCACCAACTCAGCCGGGACGCTGAACACTGAAGCTTTCTTT
TRBJ2-7	TRBV2	few	NA	CASSPTQGQRYEQYF	TGTGCCAGCAGTCCCACACAGGGTCAAAGGTACGAGCAGTACTTC
TRBJ2-1	TRBV12-3/TRBV12-4	many	TRBD2	CASSSGTSVYNEQFF	TGTGCCAGCAGCTCCGGGACTAGCGTCTACAATGAGCAGTTCTTC
TRBJ2-3	TRBV10-3	few	NA	CAISGDPGGYTQYF	TGTGCCATCAGTGGAGATCCTGGAGGATATACGCAGTATTTT
TRBJ2-3	TRBV12-3/TRBV12-4	NA	NA	CASSPILGDGGQDTQYF	TGTGCCAGCAGTCCTATCTTGGGGGATGGGGGTCAAGATACGCAGTATTTT
TRBJ2-7	TRBV20-1	few	NA	CSSFSGDEQYF	TGCAGTTCTTTTTCCGGTGACGAGCAGTACTTC
TRBJ2-7	TRBV29-1	NA	NA	CSGGTAYEQYF	TGCAGCGGCGGGACCGCGTACGAGCAGTACTTC
TRBJ2-7	TRBV10-3	few	NA	CAISEGSRGEQYF	TGTGCCATCAGTGAGGGGAGTCGGGGCGAGCAGTACTTC
TRBJ2-2	TRBV19	few	NA	CASSRRELNTGELFF	TGTGCCAGTAGTAGACGGGAACTTAACACCGGGGAGCTGTTTTTT
TRBJ2-1	TRBV5-5	NA	TRBD2	CASSQTSGRNEQFF	TGTGCCAGCAGCCAGACTAGCGGGAGAAATGAGCAGTTCTTC
TRBJ2-5	TRBV20-1	NA	TRBD2	CSAPGTSRETQYF	TGCAGTGCTCCCGGGACTAGCAGAGAGACCCAGTACTTC
TRBJ1-2	TRBV6-1	few	NA	CASVGGRRVYGYTF	TGTGCCAGCGTGGGCGGCAGGAGGGTTTATGGCTACACCTTC
TRBJ2-7	TRBV10-3	NA	NA	CAISDGGPAYEQYF	TGTGCCATCAGTGATGGGGGGCCTGCCTACGAGCAGTACTTC
TRBJ1-1	TRBV7-8	few	TRBD1	CASRDRPGRTEAFF	TGTGCCAGCAGGGACAGGCCGGGGAGAACTGAAGCTTTCTTT
TRBJ2-5	TRBV10-3	NA	NA	CAISLDSFQETQYF	TGTGCCATCAGCCTCGACTCGTTCCAAGAGACCCAGTACTTC
TRBJ2-5	TRBV5-5	NA	NA	CASSLTTGETQYF	TGTGCCAGCAGCTTAACTACGGGAGAGACCCAGTACTTC
TRBJ1-1	TRBV5-1	NA	NA	CATRSLSRRTEAFF	TGCGCCACGCGATCCTTGTCTCGGAGGACTGAAGCTTTCTTT
TRBJ1-2	TRBV29-1	NA	NA	CSVELGYGYTF	TGCAGCGTTGAACTCGGTTACGGCTACACCTTC
TRBJ1-5	TRBV7-9	NA	NA	CASSGQYNQHQHF	TGTGCCAGCAGCGGACAGTACAATCAGCACCAGCATTTT
TRBJ2-5	TRBV2	many	NA	CASKLERTQYF	TGTGCCAGCAAATTAGAGCGGACCCAGTACTTC
TRBJ2-7	TRBV7-9	NA	TRBD1	CASSSSTGIIHEQYF	TGTGCCAGCAGCTCCTCGACAGGGATCATCCACGAGCAGTACTTC
TRBJ1-4	TRBV9	NA	NA	CASSLEPTNEKLFF	TGTGCCAGCTCCCTGGAGCCAACTAATGAAAAACTGTTTTTT
TRBJ2-1	TRBV19	NA	TRBD2	CASSILTGLVYNEQFF	TGTGCCAGTAGTATCCTGACGGGACTAGTTTACAATGAGCAGTTCTTC
TRBJ2-5	TRBV6-2/TRBV6-3	many	NA	CASNYGGFTTSETQYF	TGTGCCAGCAATTACGGGGGCTTTACTACCTCAGAGACCCAGTACTTC
TRBJ2-5	TRBV10-3	NA	TRBD1	CAISDAQGQETQYF	TGTGCCATCAGTGACGCTCAGGGACAGGAGACCCAGTACTTC